These T cell receptor beta chains were read from a single sample in a study of OX40 agonist ivuxolimab in advanced cancers. The data were produced by immunoSEQ multiplex PCR, yet TCRdb's version contains in-frame clones alone and is incomplete. The sample shows around 15,000 clones, approximately 92% of them seen only once. The specimen comprised CD4+ or CD8+ T cells sorted from blood, sampled in a trial of the OX40 agonist ivuxolimab. These receptors all come from an adult with an advanced solid tumor such as melanoma, head and neck, liver or kidney cancer. Each CDR3 is given with its conserved first and last residue. Each record gives: clone size, D gene, J gene, V gene, CDR3 DNA, CDR3 protein. D genes are given only for firm matches. Expanded clones get a size class; other rows say once, few or many, or leave the size out.

clone size: -; D gene: TRBD1; J gene: TRBJ2-7; V gene: TRBV13; CDR3 DNA: TGTGCCAGCAGCTCGACAGGGGGCGTCTCCTACGAGCAGTACTTC; CDR3 protein: CASSSTGGVSYEQYF
clone size: -; D gene: -; J gene: TRBJ1-5; V gene: TRBV11-2; CDR3 DNA: TGTGCCAGCAGCTTAGACCGGGACCCTAATCAGCCCCAGCATTTT; CDR3 protein: CASSLDRDPNQPQHF
clone size: -; D gene: -; J gene: TRBJ1-2; V gene: TRBV15; CDR3 DNA: TGTGCCACCAGCAGAGACCCGATCAGAGATCTTTACTATGGCTACACCTTC; CDR3 protein: CATSRDPIRDLYYGYTF
clone size: -; D gene: -; J gene: TRBJ2-2; V gene: TRBV9; CDR3 DNA: TGTGCCAGCAGCCCCCAAGAGCCGGCGAACGGGGAGCTGTTTTTT; CDR3 protein: CASSPQEPANGELFF
clone size: -; D gene: -; J gene: TRBJ1-2; V gene: TRBV27; CDR3 DNA: TGTGCCAGCAGTTTATCCGGGGATTACTATGGCTACACCTTC; CDR3 protein: CASSLSGDYYGYTF
clone size: -; D gene: -; J gene: TRBJ1-3; V gene: TRBV14; CDR3 DNA: TGTGCCAGCAGCCAAGGAGGGTACATCGGAAACACCATATATTTT; CDR3 protein: CASSQGGYIGNTIYF
clone size: once; D gene: -; J gene: TRBJ2-2; V gene: TRBV10-1; CDR3 DNA: TGCGCCAGCAGTGAGTCGACTCAGCGGGGGGAGCTGTTTTTT; CDR3 protein: CASSESTQRGELFF
clone size: -; D gene: TRBD2; J gene: TRBJ2-3; V gene: TRBV19; CDR3 DNA: TGTGCCAGTAGTATAGAAAGCGGGAGGGCCACAGATACGCAGTATTTT; CDR3 protein: CASSIESGRATDTQYF
clone size: -; D gene: -; J gene: TRBJ2-7; V gene: TRBV7-9; CDR3 DNA: TGTGCCAGCAGCTTAGACCCGGCCTACGAGCAGTACTTC; CDR3 protein: CASSLDPAYEQYF
clone size: once; D gene: -; J gene: TRBJ1-2; V gene: TRBV6-5; CDR3 DNA: TGTGCCAGCAGTGAACGGTGGGGGGTTGGCTACACCTTC; CDR3 protein: CASSERWGVGYTF
clone size: once; D gene: -; J gene: TRBJ2-2; V gene: TRBV19; CDR3 DNA: TGTGCCAGTAGTCCTGGGACCGAATACACCGGGGAGCTGTTTTTT; CDR3 protein: CASSPGTEYTGELFF
clone size: -; D gene: -; J gene: TRBJ2-3; V gene: TRBV7-9; CDR3 DNA: TGTGCCAGCAGCTTAGGGTGGGACGGACGCACAGATACGCAGTATTTT; CDR3 protein: CASSLGWDGRTDTQYF
clone size: -; D gene: TRBD1; J gene: TRBJ2-7; V gene: TRBV27; CDR3 DNA: TGTGCCAGCAGTTTACAGGGGGTTCCCTACGAGCAGTACTTC; CDR3 protein: CASSLQGVPYEQYF
clone size: -; D gene: TRBD2; J gene: TRBJ2-2; V gene: TRBV7-8; CDR3 DNA: TGTGCCAGCAGCTTAGGTTCCGGGACTAGCGTGACCGGGGAGCTGTTTTTT; CDR3 protein: CASSLGSGTSVTGELFF
clone size: -; D gene: -; J gene: TRBJ2-1; V gene: TRBV18; CDR3 DNA: TGTGCCAGCTCAACTGGGGAGTCGAGTGAGCAGTTCTTC; CDR3 protein: CASSTGESSEQFF
clone size: -; D gene: -; J gene: TRBJ1-5; V gene: TRBV6-5; CDR3 DNA: TGTGCCAGCAGTTCGGGATTAAATCAGCCCCAGCATTTT; CDR3 protein: CASSSGLNQPQHF
clone size: -; D gene: TRBD2; J gene: TRBJ2-7; V gene: TRBV11-2; CDR3 DNA: TGTGCCAGCAGCTTATGGACTAGCGGTTCCTACGAGCAGTACTTC; CDR3 protein: CASSLWTSGSYEQYF
clone size: -; D gene: TRBD2; J gene: TRBJ2-7; V gene: TRBV5-5; CDR3 DNA: TGTGCCAGCAGCTTTTCCCCCGGGACTAGTGAGCAGTACTTC; CDR3 protein: CASSFSPGTSEQYF
clone size: once; D gene: TRBD1; J gene: TRBJ1-5; V gene: TRBV10-1; CDR3 DNA: TGCGCCAGCAGTGATCGGGACAGGGAGCAGCCCCAGCATTTT; CDR3 protein: CASSDRDREQPQHF
clone size: -; D gene: -; J gene: TRBJ1-2; V gene: TRBV11-2; CDR3 DNA: TGTGCCAGCAGCTCCCCGCTGACGAGGGATGGCTACACCTTC; CDR3 protein: CASSSPLTRDGYTF
clone size: -; D gene: TRBD1; J gene: TRBJ1-1; V gene: TRBV11-2; CDR3 DNA: TGTGCCAGCAGCTTAGGGGACAGGGGCGCGAACACTGAAGCTTTCTTT; CDR3 protein: CASSLGDRGANTEAFF
clone size: once; D gene: -; J gene: TRBJ1-2; V gene: TRBV15; CDR3 DNA: TGTGCCACCAGCAGTTTGACAGGAAACTATGGCTACACCTTC; CDR3 protein: CATSSLTGNYGYTF
clone size: -; D gene: -; J gene: TRBJ2-7; V gene: TRBV4-1; CDR3 DNA: TGCGCCAGCAGCCAAAGGGAGTTGCTGCTATCCGAGCAGTACTTC; CDR3 protein: CASSQRELLLSEQYF
clone size: once; D gene: TRBD2; J gene: TRBJ2-3; V gene: TRBV29-1; CDR3 DNA: TGCAGCGCCCCCGTGGGACTAGCGGGAGATTTTGATACGCAGTATTTT; CDR3 protein: CSAPVGLAGDFDTQYF
clone size: -; D gene: -; J gene: TRBJ2-5; V gene: TRBV2; CDR3 DNA: TGTGCCAGCAGTGAAGGCAAGGCCCAGTACTTC; CDR3 protein: CASSEGKAQYF
clone size: -; D gene: TRBD1; J gene: TRBJ1-2; V gene: TRBV19; CDR3 DNA: TGTGCCAGTAGACCGGGACAGGGTTTTGGCTACACCTTC; CDR3 protein: CASRPGQGFGYTF